The source of this TCR beta chain is a study of early T cells in non-severe SARS-CoV-2 infection. Overall study findings and caveats: The study's VDJdb matching favored anti-spike CD8 responses and missed private and CD4 specificities.

This CDR3 has 15 residues. The germline V gene has CDR1 SGHDT and CDR2 YYEEEE. J lost 5 bases, V lost 3 bases, and 10 bases had no gene match. Tagging with unique molecular identifiers was applied to individual cDNA molecules. From the 5' RACE reads, TCRdb called clonotypes with MiXCR, one entry per CDR3 protein. The profile shows about 99,000 distinct CDR3 sequences, 16% of them singletons. As regards this clonotype: Its antigen is not known.

This chain uses TRBV5-6 with TRBJ2-7; TRBD1 aligns across 8 bases. The sample consisted of whole blood. The source is an adult who was a healthcare worker with PCR-confirmed SARS-CoV-2 infection or an uninfected control (not recorded which). Here the CDR3 reads CASSSRQGWKDEQYF. CDR3 DNA sequence: TGTGCCAGCAGCTCAAGACAGGGGTGGAAGGACGAGCAGTACTTC.